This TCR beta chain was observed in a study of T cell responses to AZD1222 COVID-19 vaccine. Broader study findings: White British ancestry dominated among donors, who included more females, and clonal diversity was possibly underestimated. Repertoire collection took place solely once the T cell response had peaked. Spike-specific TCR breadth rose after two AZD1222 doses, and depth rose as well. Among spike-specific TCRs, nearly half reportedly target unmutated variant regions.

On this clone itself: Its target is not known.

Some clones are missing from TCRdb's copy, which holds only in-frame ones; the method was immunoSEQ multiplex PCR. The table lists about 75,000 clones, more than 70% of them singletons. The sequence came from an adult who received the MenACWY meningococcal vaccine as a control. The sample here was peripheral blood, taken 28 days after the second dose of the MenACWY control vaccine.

The CDR3 loop reads CASTISSDRGSPLHF. CDR3 in DNA: TGTGCCAGTACTATTTCTAGCGACAGGGGTTCACCCCTCCACTTT. The chain uses TRBV19 and TRBJ1-6; 8 bases fit TRBD1. From germline, CDR1 is LNHDA and CDR2 SQIVND (reference sequence). V shed 7 bases and J 9 bases; nucleotides not matched to a gene: 11. There are 15 residues in the CDR3.